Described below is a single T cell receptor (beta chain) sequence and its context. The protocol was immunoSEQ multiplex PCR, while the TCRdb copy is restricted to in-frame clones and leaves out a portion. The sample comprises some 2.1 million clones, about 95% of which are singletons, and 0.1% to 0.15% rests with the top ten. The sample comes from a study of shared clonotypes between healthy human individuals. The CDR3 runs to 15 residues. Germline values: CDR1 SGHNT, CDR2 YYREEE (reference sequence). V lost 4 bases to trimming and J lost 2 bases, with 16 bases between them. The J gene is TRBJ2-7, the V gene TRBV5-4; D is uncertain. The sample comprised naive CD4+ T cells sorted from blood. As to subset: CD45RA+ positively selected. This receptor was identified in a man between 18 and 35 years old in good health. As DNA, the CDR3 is TGTGCCAGCAGCACCCAGGTTGGCCCCGCCTACGAGCAGTACTTC. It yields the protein CASSTQVGPAYEQYF.